The 10 T cell receptor beta chains below were found in one sample sequenced in a study of vaccination and CD4 T cells after COVID-19. Treatment reported: roughly 11-day PBMC culture with coronavirus spike peptide pools or control peptides (ViraFEST assay). Unexposed donor CD4+ T cells predated the COVID-19 pandemic, collected 2011-2018. Their specific antigens are unknown. With the Oncomine TCR Beta short-read assay, DNA from cultured CD4+ T cells was sequenced. TCRdb re-called the PCR reads through MiXCR, storing one row per CDR3 protein. This sample has about 9,700 distinct CDR3 sequences, with around 59% found just once. Material for sequencing was CD4+ T cells from blood, cultured in vitro. The source is a human donor in good health.

This clonotype was recorded a few times. CDR3 nucleotide sequence: TGCAGTGCTAGAGTACCGGGACAGGGGCTAAGGGACACTGAAGCTTTCTTT. This translates into CSARVPGQGLRDTEAFF. The chain combines TRBV20-1 with TRBJ1-1; 10 bases match TRBD1. Germline values: CDR1 DFQATT, CDR2 SNEGSKA (reference sequence). The CDR3 contains 17 residues. After removal of 1 base from V and 3 bases from J, the junction contained 11 bases not matched to a gene.

The rearrangement links TRBV20-1 to TRBJ2-3; 10 nucleotides match TRBD2. Germline CDR1 is DFQATT and CDR2 is SNEGSKA (reference sequence). J lost 2 bases, V lost 1 base, and 6 bases had no gene match. CDR3 length: 16 amino acids. The CDR3 DNA sequence: TGCAGTGCTAGAGGGGAGACTAGCGGGTACACAGATACGCAGTATTTT. Amino acids: CSARGETSGYTDTQYF.

V usage is TRBV6-1 and J usage is TRBJ2-2; D is perhaps TRBD1 (6 bases). Germline assignment: CDR1 MNHNS and CDR2 SASEGT. Between the trimmed V and J ends, which lost 7 bases and 5 bases, there was a span of 17 bases. CDR3 length equals 15 residues. CDR3 sequence: CASTLTSRGTGELFF. DNA of the CDR3: TGTGCCAGCACTCTAACCAGCAGGGGAACCGGGGAGCTGTTTTTT.

In its sample, this clonotype was seen a few times. The chain employs TRBV20-1 and TRBJ1-1; tentative D call: TRBD1 (6 bases). In germline, CDR1 is DFQATT, CDR2 SNEGSKA (reference sequence). The CDR3 spans 14 residues. Between the trimmed V and J ends, which lost 4 bases and 3 bases, there was a span of 15 bases. The CDR3 protein is CSAKVREGDTEAFF. The CDR3 DNA follows: TGCAGTGCTAAGGTGAGGGAGGGGGACACTGAAGCTTTCTTT.

For this clonotype: A read error may account for a junction end that differs from germline. The CDR3 loop is CASSPLASGYTIYF. The CDR3 coding sequence is TGTGCCAGCAGCCCATTGGCTTCTGGATACACCATATATTTT. This chain joins TRBV7-2 and TRBJ1-3, with unresolved D. Germline V lookup: CDR1 SGHTA, CDR2 FQGNSA. CDR3 length: 14 residues.

This chain links TRBV15 with TRBJ2-2, with D tentatively TRBD1 or TRBD2 (5 bases each). Germline CDR1 is LNHNV and CDR2 is YYDKDF (reference sequence). V was cut by 2 bases and J by 2 bases, with 9 bases left in between. This CDR3 has 15 residues. The CDR3 DNA sequence: TGTGCCACCAGCAGAACACGGGACAACACCGGGGAGCTGTTTTTT. This codes for CATSRTRDNTGELFF. Supplemented by reference TRBV15 and TRBJ2-2, the full variable domain reads DAMVIQNPRYQVTQFGKPVTLSCSQTLNHNVMYWYQQKSSQAPKLLFHYYDKDFNNEADTPDNFQSRRPNTSFCFLDIRSPGLGDTAMYLCATSRTRDNTGELFFGEGSRLTVL.

This clonotype was found a few times. V usage is TRBV28 and J usage is TRBJ1-2; 8 nucleotides match TRBD1. The CDR3 is 15 amino acids. Per germline, CDR1 MDHEN and CDR2 SYDVKM. V was pared by 5 bases and J by 4 bases, with 9 bases of the junction left unmatched. The CDR3 nucleotides are TGTGCCAGCAGTCCGACAGGGGTGGGGTCCTATGGCTACACCTTC. It translates to CASSPTGVGSYGYTF.

DNA for the CDR3: TGTGCCAGTAGTATAATCCCCGGAGGGGGTCAGCCCCAGCATTTT. Its translation is CASSIIPGGGQPQHF. The chain links TRBV19 to TRBJ1-5; maybe TRBD1 (6 bases). Between the trimmed V and J ends, which lost 2 bases and 6 bases, there was a span of 14 bases. The germline CDR1 and CDR2 sequences are LNHDA and SQIVND (reference sequence). The CDR3 loop spans 15 amino acids. The whole variable domain, filled in from reference TRBV19 and TRBJ1-5, reads DGGITQSPKYLFRKEGQNVTLSCEQNLNHDAMYWYRQDPGQGLRLIYYSQIVNDFQKGDIAEGYSVSREKKESFPLTVTSAQKNPTAFYLCASSIIPGGGQPQHFGDGTRLSIL.

The gene calls are TRBV6-2 or TRBV6-3 and TRBJ2-4; D is tentatively TRBD1 or TRBD2 (6 bases each). With 9 bases removed from V and 1 base from J, the gap between germline ends came to 19 bases. This CDR3 comprises 16 residues. Germline CDR1 reads MNHEY; CDR2 reads SVGEGT. CDR3 coding DNA: TGTGCCAGGACTACGGGGGCTGGGACGGCCAAAAACATTCAGTACTTC. Translation gives CARTTGAGTAKNIQYF.

V and J are TRBV7-2 and TRBJ2-7; 7 nucleotides line up with TRBD2. The length of the CDR3 is 16 residues. V shed 1 base, J shed 2 bases, and the junction held 8 bases outside the gene matches. The germline CDR1 and CDR2 sequences are SGHTA and FQGNSA. CDR3 coding DNA: TGTGCCAGCAGCTTAGTGAGGCGGGAGACCCCCTACGAGCAGTACTTC. Protein product: CASSLVRRETPYEQYF.